This T cell receptor (beta chain) stems from a study of blood T cell repertoires in COVID-19. Clinical histories supplied by participants themselves formed the basis of cohort assignment. TCRdb's copy holds only in-frame clones and misses some; the assay was immunoSEQ multiplex PCR. The data hold about 150,000 clones, with roughly 84% observed a single time. CDR1 and CDR2 (germline): MDHEN, SYDVKM. This CDR3 has 15 amino acids. V lost 0 bases to trimming and J lost 1 base, with 6 bases between them. The TCR comes from a woman aged 45-65 years who had been exposed to COVID-19. The chain carries TRBV28 and TRBJ2-2; no firm D call. Material for sequencing was PBMCs or T cells enriched from blood (not recorded which). CDR3 sequence: CASSLWRRNTGELFF. The CDR3 DNA is TGTGCCAGCAGTTTATGGCGTAGGAACACCGGGGAGCTGTTTTTT.